Sequencing of this T cell receptor (beta chain) was carried out in a study of shared clonotypes between healthy human individuals. About the research overall: Three CD4 naive, three CD4 memory, two CD8 naive and one CD8 memory plate were used per donor.

This table comes from immunoSEQ multiplex PCR, and its TCRdb copy is limited to in-frame clones, with some not included. The sample yields hundreds of thousands of clones, about 91% seen once. Naive CD8 cells lacked CD45RO and underwent positive selection for CCR7, leaving out terminally differentiated effector memory CD45RA+ cells. Study results and caveats: Generally, naive subsets came out with larger estimated richness than memory subsets.

This clone was recorded once. What it recognizes is unknown. The material sequenced was naive CD8+ T cells sorted from blood. This TCR was recovered from a man aged 30 to 45 in good health.

The CDR3 nucleotides read TGTGCCAGCAAAGTCGGCGAGCAGTACTTC. This translates into CASKVGEQYF. The V call is TRBV2, the J call TRBJ2-7; the D is unclear. Germline V lookup: CDR1 SNHLY, CDR2 FYNNEI. Trimming took off 7 bases at V and 6 bases at J, with 7 bases between the two ends. The CDR3 covers 10 residues.